One sample yielded the 16 T cell receptor beta chains listed below, sequenced in a study of T-cell reconstitution after alpha-beta-depleted transplantation in children. Using unique molecular identifiers, the investigators prepared the TCRbeta library. TCRdb re-called the PCR reads through MiXCR, storing one row per CDR3 protein. The sample includes about 640,000 distinct CDR3 sequences, 16% seen only once; the top ten take about 1.1%. The sample was PBMCs from the stem cell graft donor, taken from the stem cell graft. The receptor source for this set is a human donor who donated a stem cell graft to a child with acute myeloid leukemia.

The chain recombines TRBV12-5 with TRBJ1-1; D perhaps matches TRBD1 (6 bases). Germline V gene data show CDR1 as LGHNT and CDR2 as FRNRAP. The CDR3 has 14 residues. The germline V and J ends were trimmed by 6 bases and 5 bases, with 16 bases remaining between them. The CDR3 loop reads CASGAGGRGTEAFF. CDR3 nucleotide sequence: TGTGCTAGTGGCGCGGGGGGCCGAGGGACTGAAGCTTTCTTT.

The table lists this clonotype with a few counts. This rearrangement joins TRBV4-3 to TRBJ1-2, with D possibly matching TRBD1 (5 bases). CDR3 length: 16 residues. With 2 bases removed from V and 4 bases from J, the gap between germline ends came to 17 bases. CDR1 LGHNA and CDR2 YSLEER come from the germline V gene. The CDR3 DNA is TGCGCCAGCAGCCAATCACCCGGGACTGATGCCTATGGCTACACCTTC. Encoded protein: CASSQSPGTDAYGYTF.

This clonotype was seen only a few times. V gene TRBV5-1 combines with J gene TRBJ1-1; no firm D call. CDR3 length equals 16 residues. Trimming left V 0 bases short and J 0 bases short, with 12 bases between. The germline gives CDR1 SGHRS, CDR2 YFSETQ. This CDR3 is CASSLEEGSMNTEAFF. DNA of the CDR3: TGCGCCAGCAGCTTGGAGGAAGGGAGCATGAACACTGAAGCTTTCTTT.

The CDR3 DNA reads as TGTGCCAGCAGCTTCGACAGGGGGACTCAGCCCCAGCATTTT. This codes for CASSFDRGTQPQHF. This chain uses TRBV7-8 with TRBJ1-5, with TRBD1 identical over 9 bases. Unmatched junction bases numbered 3, after V lost 3 bases and J lost 6 bases. This CDR3 has 14 residues. Germline CDR1 and CDR2: SGHVS and FQNEAQ.

As to this clonotype: Since a much larger clone is just one base distant, this may be a read error. V and J are TRBV20-1 and TRBJ2-1; possibly TRBD2 for D (7 bases). The germline V gene has CDR1 DFQATT and CDR2 SNEGSKA (reference sequence). The length of the CDR3 is 13 residues. The CDR3 bases are TGCAGTGCGGGGGGGGGCGTCTACGATGAGCAGTTCTTC. Translating it yields CSAGGGVYDEQFF.

This clonotype was detected ten times or more. This rearrangement joins TRBV5-1 to TRBJ2-1; a possible D gene is TRBD2 (6 bases). In germline, CDR1 is SGHRS, CDR2 YFSETQ. The CDR3 loop spans 14 amino acids. Trimming pared 3 bases from V and 8 bases from J, leaving 15 bases between. The CDR3 DNA reads TGCGCCAGCAGCTCGGTCTTTAGCGGTGATGAGCAGTTCTTC. Amino acids: CASSSVFSGDEQFF.

The chain is built from TRBV5-2 and TRBJ2-1; the table calls TRBD2, which could not be checked here. TRBV5-2 is designated a pseudogene. CDR3 length: 14 residues. CDR3 in DNA: TGTGCCAGGGGCCCCCGGCTCCTCGGCAATGAGCAGTTCTTC. This encodes CARGPRLLGNEQFF.

This clonotype appeared a few times. The rearrangement joins TRBV6-1 to TRBJ1-6; D is undetermined. Trimming cost V 6 bases and J 4 bases, with 13 bases left between them. The germline V gene encodes CDR1 MNHNS and CDR2 SASEGT. The CDR3 covers 15 residues. CDR3 residues: CASSRAGIYNSPLHF. As DNA, the CDR3 is TGTGCCAGCAGCCGCGCGGGAATTTATAATTCACCCCTCCACTTT.

This clonotype has more than one count but fewer than ten. The rearrangement joins TRBV11-2 to TRBJ2-1; D is ambiguous. Germline V gene data show CDR1 as SGHAT and CDR2 as FQNNGV. The CDR3 runs to 15 residues. Trimming removed 5 bases at V and 4 bases at J, with 15 bases between. Here the CDR3 DNA reads TGTGCCAGCAGCCAACGAACTTCCGCTTACAATGAGCAGTTCTTC. Protein product: CASSQRTSAYNEQFF.

This clonotype turned up a few times. The chain is built from TRBV4-1 and TRBJ1-2; 7 bases are shared with TRBD1. Germline V gene data show CDR1 as MGHRA and CDR2 as YSYEKL. Trimming at V came to 2 bases and at J to 4 bases, leaving 10 bases not matched to a gene. The CDR3 sequence is 16 residues long. The CDR3 coding sequence is TGCGCCAGCAGCCAACAAACAGGGGCCCTCCCCTATGGCTACACCTTC. Residues: CASSQQTGALPYGYTF.

The J gene is TRBJ2-6, the V gene TRBV15; tentative D call: TRBD2 (5 bases). Germline lookup yields CDR1 LNHNV and CDR2 YYDKDF (reference sequence). The length of the CDR3 is 18 residues. V lost 0 bases and J lost 2, with 14 bases in between. The CDR3 spells CATSRDSVLLPGANVLTF. The CDR3 coding sequence is TGTGCCACCAGCAGAGATAGCGTTTTGCTTCCTGGGGCCAACGTCCTGACTTTC.

This clonotype came up a few times. This sequence joins TRBV5-6 and TRBJ1-1; 11 bases fit TRBD1. This CDR3 spans 15 amino acids. CDR1 and CDR2 (germline): SGHDT, YYEEEE. V lost 3 bases, J lost 8 bases, and 9 bases stayed unmatched. This CDR3 reads CASSWLDRGQGEAFF. The CDR3 DNA reads as TGTGCCAGCAGCTGGCTGGACAGGGGGCAAGGCGAAGCTTTCTTT.

This clonotype was observed many times. The chain joins TRBV29-1 to TRBJ2-6; D not certain. The V end lost 5 bases, the J end lost 0 bases, and 5 bases lay between the germline ends. CDR3 length equals 13 residues. Germline CDR1 SQVTM, CDR2 ANQGSEA. CDR3 in DNA: TGCAGCGTTCGCAGCTCTGGGGCCAACGTCCTGACTTTC. It codes for CSVRSSGANVLTF.

V gene TRBV5-1 combines with J gene TRBJ2-2, with 8 positions matching TRBD1. The CDR3 extends over 15 amino acids. Germline CDR1 reads SGHRS; CDR2 reads YFSETQ. Trimming cost V 4 bases and J 7 bases; bases outside gene matches: 9. CDR3 residues: CASSASTGVGGELFF. The DNA for the CDR3 is TGCGCCAGCAGCGCATCGACAGGGGTTGGCGGGGAGCTGTTTTTT.

In its sample, this clonotype was seen a few times. The chain joins TRBV12-3 or TRBV12-4 to TRBJ1-5; D perhaps matches TRBD1 (6 bases). The CDR3 sequence is 15 residues long. Trimming removed 5 bases from V and 7 bases from J, with 18 bases in between. The CDR3 is CASSHQVRGFQPQHF. CDR3 nucleotides: TGTGCCAGCAGTCACCAGGTGAGGGGGTTCCAGCCCCAGCATTTT.

The chain carries TRBV4-3 and TRBJ2-3, with D maybe TRBD2 (6 bases). V dropped 0 bases and J dropped 3 bases, with 10 bases sitting between them. Germline V gene sequence: CDR1 LGHNA, CDR2 YSLEER. The CDR3 is made up of 15 amino acids. The CDR3: CASSQERLATDTQYF. The CDR3 DNA reads as TGCGCCAGCAGCCAAGAAAGGCTAGCGACAGATACGCAGTATTTT.